A selection of T cell receptor beta chains follows, all from one sample in a study of CD8 T cells in ankylosing spondylitis. TCRdb processed the 5' RACE reads anew with MiXCR; each CDR3 protein has one entry. The sample has roughly 700,000 distinct CDR3 sequences, 15% to 20% seen once. Source material: blood, either unsorted or a sorted T cell fraction (not recorded which). All receptors derive from a male donor with ankylosing spondylitis. Both conserved end residues are part of each CDR3. A D gene is named only where the DNA matches it firmly. A clone size is listed for some rows: how often the clone was seen (once, few, many), or a class if it is expanded.

clone_size: .; j_call: TRBJ1-4; d_call: .; v_call: TRBV5-1; cdr3_aa: CASSLGQLSMNSNEKLFF; cdr3_nt: TGCGCCAGCAGCTTGGGGCAGCTAAGTATGAATAGTAATGAAAAACTGTTTTTT
clone_size: few; j_call: TRBJ1-1; d_call: .; v_call: TRBV7-9; cdr3_aa: CASSPYRASIMNTEAFF; cdr3_nt: TGTGCCAGCAGCCCGTACAGGGCCTCTATTATGAACACTGAAGCTTTCTTT
clone_size: .; j_call: TRBJ1-5; d_call: .; v_call: TRBV27; cdr3_aa: CASTQGGPNQPQHF; cdr3_nt: TGTGCCAGCACCCAAGGGGGGCCCAATCAGCCCCAGCATTTT
clone_size: few; j_call: TRBJ1-1; d_call: .; v_call: TRBV7-9; cdr3_aa: CASSLEGPPTEAFF; cdr3_nt: TGTGCCAGCAGCTTAGAAGGCCCCCCCACTGAAGCTTTCTTT
clone_size: few; j_call: TRBJ1-3; d_call: .; v_call: TRBV12-3/TRBV12-4; cdr3_aa: CASSSHVPSGNTIYF; cdr3_nt: TGTGCCAGCAGTTCACACGTTCCCTCTGGAAACACCATATATTTT
clone_size: .; j_call: TRBJ1-4; d_call: .; v_call: TRBV4-1; cdr3_aa: CASRLTGTLSNEKLFF; cdr3_nt: TGCGCCAGCAGACTTACCGGGACACTTTCTAATGAAAAACTGTTTTTT
clone_size: .; j_call: TRBJ1-4; d_call: TRBD1; v_call: TRBV3-1; cdr3_aa: CASSPDRVNEKLFF; cdr3_nt: TGTGCCAGCAGCCCGGACAGGGTTAATGAAAAACTGTTTTTT
clone_size: few; j_call: TRBJ2-7; d_call: TRBD2; v_call: TRBV27; cdr3_aa: CASSIREGMGSYEQYF; cdr3_nt: TGTGCCAGCAGCATACGGGAGGGTATGGGCTCCTACGAGCAGTACTTC
clone_size: .; j_call: TRBJ2-7; d_call: .; v_call: TRBV11-2; cdr3_aa: CASSLRGHLSYEQYF; cdr3_nt: TGTGCCAGCAGCCTCCGGGGACATCTCTCCTACGAGCAGTACTTC
clone_size: few; j_call: TRBJ2-7; d_call: TRBD1; v_call: TRBV20-1; cdr3_aa: CSARDVSGRGQRAYEQYF; cdr3_nt: TGCAGTGCTAGAGATGTCAGCGGTAGGGGACAGAGAGCCTACGAGCAGTACTTC
clone_size: .; j_call: TRBJ2-7; d_call: .; v_call: TRBV28; cdr3_aa: CASSSPLLRGSEQYF; cdr3_nt: TGTGCCAGCAGTTCCCCCCTCCTCCGGGGGAGCGAGCAGTACTTC
clone_size: many; j_call: TRBJ2-6; d_call: .; v_call: TRBV5-1; cdr3_aa: CASSLVGTGANVLTF; cdr3_nt: TGCGCCAGCAGCTTGGTTGGTACTGGGGCCAACGTCCTGACTTTC
clone_size: few; j_call: TRBJ1-1; d_call: TRBD1; v_call: TRBV4-2; cdr3_aa: CASSQGTGWEAFF; cdr3_nt: TGTGCCAGCAGCCAGGGGACAGGGTGGGAAGCTTTCTTT
clone_size: few; j_call: TRBJ2-1; d_call: TRBD1; v_call: TRBV5-1; cdr3_aa: CASSLVPTGALTYNEQFF; cdr3_nt: TGCGCCAGCAGCTTGGTCCCCACAGGGGCCCTAACCTACAATGAGCAGTTCTTC
clone_size: .; j_call: TRBJ2-1; d_call: .; v_call: TRBV6-5; cdr3_aa: CASSYSISGRGEQFF; cdr3_nt: TGTGCCAGCAGTTACTCGATTTCTGGCAGGGGCGAGCAGTTCTTC
clone_size: .; j_call: TRBJ2-1; d_call: .; v_call: TRBV20-1; cdr3_aa: CSASPTSLSYNEQFF; cdr3_nt: TGCAGTGCTAGCCCAACTAGTTTGTCCTACAATGAGCAGTTCTTC
clone_size: .; j_call: TRBJ2-3; d_call: .; v_call: TRBV7-2; cdr3_aa: CASSPETGRDTQYF; cdr3_nt: TGTGCCAGCAGCCCAGAGACTGGAAGGGATACGCAGTATTTT